This T cell receptor beta chain was identified in a study of T cells in Graves' hyperthyroidism and ophthalmopathy. This clonotype was counted at least ten times. Its matching antigen is unknown. Study results and limitations: Expanded thyroid clonotypes (above 0.001) were mostly also found in blood.

The PBMCs studied were ones that came from 10 ml fresh peripheral blood. The germline CDR1 and CDR2 sequences are LGHDT and YNNKEL (reference sequence). The length of the CDR3 is 13 residues. V lost 4 bases and J lost 5, with 11 bases in between. Amplification targeted TCR beta CDR3 regions from RNA transcripts. TCR CDR3 regions were first amplified by RT-PCR with HTBI primers. TCRdb re-analysed the multiplex PCR reads in MiXCR, keeping a single row per CDR3 protein. The data contain around 200,000 distinct CDR3 sequences, around 19% of them singletons. Sequences were obtained from blood. The rearrangement links TRBV3-1 to TRBJ1-1, with D perhaps matching TRBD1 (5 bases). The sequence came from a man aged 40-49 years with Graves' hyperthyroidism. The CDR3 coding sequence is TGTGCCAGCAGCCTCCCAGGGATTACTGAAGCTTTCTTT. It yields the protein CASSLPGITEAFF. Looking up the rest from reference TRBV3-1 and TRBJ1-1 gives the full variable domain: DTAVSQTPKYLVTQMGNDKSIKCEQNLGHDTMYWYKQDSKKFLKIMFSYNNKELIINETVPNRFSPKSPDKAHLNLHINSLELGDSAVYFCASSLPGITEAFFGQGTRLTVV.